This TCR beta chain was identified in a study of shared clonotypes between healthy human individuals. This CDR3 is built from 15 residues. Germline CDR1 and CDR2: WNHNN and SYGVQD (reference sequence). V gave up 0 bases and J gave up 4 bases; unmatched junction bases: 4. A word on this clone: As yet, its antigen is unknown.

Several immunoSEQ plates held equal portions of the genomic DNA taken from each subset. The protocol was immunoSEQ multiplex PCR, while the TCRdb copy is restricted to in-frame clones and leaves out a portion. Of more than 2,000,000 clones listed, roughly 92% are singletons. The study's findings and limits: Rarefaction showed that sequencing of sorted subsets was incomplete (despite large depth).

The TCR was taken from a man aged 18 to 30 in good health. The sample was naive CD4+ T cells sorted from blood. Subset meaning: CD45RA+ positively selected. V usage is TRBV10-1 and J usage is TRBJ2-7; 9 nucleotides line up with TRBD2. The CDR3 reads CASSESTSGWYEQYF. In nucleotides, the CDR3 is TGCGCCAGCAGTGAGTCTACTAGCGGGTGGTACGAGCAGTACTTC.